This T cell receptor beta chain was documented in a study of technical replicates of blood from several donors. Libraries were prepared by immunoSEQ multiplex PCR; TCRdb keeps only in-frame clonotypes and omits some of them. The sample holds approximately 50,000 clones; roughly 92% are singletons and the top ten take 0.2% to 0.25%. The CDR3 has 18 amino acids. Germline CDR1 is SGHAT and CDR2 is FQDESV (reference sequence). Trimming at V came to 4 bases and at J to 2 bases, leaving 9 bases not matched to a gene. Sequencing used T cells isolated from PBMCs. The sequence derives from a human donor in good health. The chain has TRBV11-1 and TRBJ2-2; TRBD1 matches 11 bases. The chain's CDR3 is CASSSPGQGVHNTGELFF. The CDR3 bases are TGTGCCAGCAGCTCTCCGGGACAGGGGGTTCATAACACCGGGGAGCTGTTTTTT.